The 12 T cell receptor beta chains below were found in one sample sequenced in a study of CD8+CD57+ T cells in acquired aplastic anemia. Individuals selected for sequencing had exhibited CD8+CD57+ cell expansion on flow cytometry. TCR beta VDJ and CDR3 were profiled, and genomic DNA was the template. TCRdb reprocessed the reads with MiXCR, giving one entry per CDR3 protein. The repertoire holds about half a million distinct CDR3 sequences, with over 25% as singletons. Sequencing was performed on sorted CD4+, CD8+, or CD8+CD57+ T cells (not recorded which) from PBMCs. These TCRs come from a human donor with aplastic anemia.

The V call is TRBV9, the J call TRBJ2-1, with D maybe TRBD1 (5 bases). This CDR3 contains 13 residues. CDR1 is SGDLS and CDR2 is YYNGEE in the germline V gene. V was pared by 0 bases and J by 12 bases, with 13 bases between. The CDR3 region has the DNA TGTGCCAGCAGCGTAGACCTGGATCAGGGGCAGTTCTTC. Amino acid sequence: CASSVDLDQGQFF.

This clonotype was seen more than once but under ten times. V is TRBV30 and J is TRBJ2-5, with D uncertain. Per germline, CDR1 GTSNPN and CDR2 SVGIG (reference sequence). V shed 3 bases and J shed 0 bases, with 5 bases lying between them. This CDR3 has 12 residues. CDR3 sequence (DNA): TGTGCCTGGAGCCAGTACCAAGAGACCCAGTACTTC. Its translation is CAWSQYQETQYF.

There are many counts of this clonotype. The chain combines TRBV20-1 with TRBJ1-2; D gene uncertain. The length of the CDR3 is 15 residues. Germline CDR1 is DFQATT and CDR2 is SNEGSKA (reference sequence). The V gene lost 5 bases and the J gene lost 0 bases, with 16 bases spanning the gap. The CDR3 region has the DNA TGCAGTGCTCCCCCCCGGCAAGTTGCTAACTATGGCTACACCTTC. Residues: CSAPPRQVANYGYTF.

CDR3 coding DNA: TGCAGTGCTAGAGAGCCAGGAGGGAGGTCTGAAGCTTTCTTT. Translated, it gives CSAREPGGRSEAFF. This sequence joins TRBV20-1 and TRBJ1-1, with D uncertain. This CDR3 region has 14 residues. CDR1 and CDR2 from the germline V gene are DFQATT and SNEGSKA (reference sequence). V was cut by 0 bases and J by 6 bases, with 14 bases left in between.

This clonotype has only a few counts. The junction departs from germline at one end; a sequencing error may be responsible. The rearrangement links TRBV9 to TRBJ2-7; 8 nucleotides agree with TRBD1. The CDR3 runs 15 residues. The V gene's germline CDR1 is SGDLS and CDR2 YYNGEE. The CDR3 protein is CASSVEAGGSYEQCF. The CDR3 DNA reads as TGTGCCAGCAGCGTAGAGGCAGGGGGCTCCTACGAGCAGTGCTTC. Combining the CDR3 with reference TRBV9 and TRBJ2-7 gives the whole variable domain DSGVTQTPKHLITATGQRVTLRCSPRSGDLSVYWYQQSLDQGLQFLIQYYNGEERAKGNILERFSAQQFPDLHSELNLSSLELGDSALYFCASSVEAGGSYEQCFGPGTRLTVT.

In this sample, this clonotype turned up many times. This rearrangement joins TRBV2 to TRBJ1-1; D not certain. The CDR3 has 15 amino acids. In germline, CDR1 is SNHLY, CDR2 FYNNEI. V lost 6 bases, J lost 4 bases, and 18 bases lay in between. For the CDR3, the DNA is TGTGCCAGCAGGAAGGCGGAGGGCCTCAGCACTGAAGCTTTCTTT. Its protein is CASRKAEGLSTEAFF.

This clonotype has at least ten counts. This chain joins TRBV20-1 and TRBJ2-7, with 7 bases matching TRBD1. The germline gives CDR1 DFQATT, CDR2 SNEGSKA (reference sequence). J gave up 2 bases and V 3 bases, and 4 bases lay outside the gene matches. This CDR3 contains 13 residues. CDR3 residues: CSARKGQTYEQYF. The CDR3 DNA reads TGCAGTGCTAGGAAGGGACAGACCTACGAGCAGTACTTC.

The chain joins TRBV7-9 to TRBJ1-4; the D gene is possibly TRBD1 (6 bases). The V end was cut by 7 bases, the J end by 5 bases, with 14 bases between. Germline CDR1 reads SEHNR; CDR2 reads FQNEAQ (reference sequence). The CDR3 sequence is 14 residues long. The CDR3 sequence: CASTSPGGNEKLFF. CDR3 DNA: TGTGCCAGCACCTCACCCGGGGGCAATGAAAAACTGTTTTTT.

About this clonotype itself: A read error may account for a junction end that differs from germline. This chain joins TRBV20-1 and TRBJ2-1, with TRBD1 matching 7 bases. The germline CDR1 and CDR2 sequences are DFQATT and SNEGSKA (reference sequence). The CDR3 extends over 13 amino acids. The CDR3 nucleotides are TGCGGTGCTAGAGTATCTCGGGGACAGGAGCAGTTCTTC. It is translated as CGARVSRGQEQFF.

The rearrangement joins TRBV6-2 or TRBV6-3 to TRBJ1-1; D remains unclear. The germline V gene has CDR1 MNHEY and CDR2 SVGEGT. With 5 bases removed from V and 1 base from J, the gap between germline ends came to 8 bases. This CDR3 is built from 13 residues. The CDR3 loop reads CASSRKKNTEAFF. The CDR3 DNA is TGTGCCAGCAGTAGGAAGAAGAACACTGAAGCTTTCTTT.

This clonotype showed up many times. The DNA for the CDR3 is TGTGCCAGCAGCTTAGATAGGAGGGGTCAGCCCCAGCATTTT. Its protein product is CASSLDRRGQPQHF. V usage is TRBV7-8 and J usage is TRBJ1-5, with D perhaps matching TRBD1 (5 bases). Trimming took 1 base from V and 6 from J, leaving 10 bases between them. Per the germline V gene, CDR1 is SGHVS and CDR2 is FQNEAQ. CDR3 length: 14 amino acids. The complete variable domain, with remaining parts taken from reference TRBV7-8 and TRBJ1-5, reads GAGVSQSPRYKVAKRGQDVALRCDPISGHVSLFWYQQALGQGPEFLTYFQNEAQLDKSGLPSDRFFAERPEGSVSTLKIQRTQQEDSAVYLCASSLDRRGQPQHFGDGTRLSIL.

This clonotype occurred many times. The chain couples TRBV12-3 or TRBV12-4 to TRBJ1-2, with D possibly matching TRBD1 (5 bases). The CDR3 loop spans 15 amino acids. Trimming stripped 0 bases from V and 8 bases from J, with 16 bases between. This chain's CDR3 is CASSLALEGIRGYTF. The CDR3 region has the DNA TGTGCCAGCAGTTTAGCACTTGAGGGGATTAGAGGCTACACCTTC.